This passage covers 11 T cell receptor beta chains from one sample sequenced in a study of T-cell memory formation after mild COVID-19 (dated by TCRdb to the early 2020s). The method behind the library was 5' RACE. These reads were obtained on an Illumina NovaSeq 6000. TCRdb passed the public sequencing reads through fastp at Q25 and MiXCR, retaining productive beta sequences. One record per CDR3 amino acid sequence lists the most common genes and DNA. In this sample the table shows 120,000 to 150,000 distinct CDR3 sequences, around 21% of which occur a single time. Together, the top ten hold around 2.5% of the sample. Sequencing was done on a sample of PBMCs or a T cell subset sorted from them (not recorded which). Every receptor here comes from an adult woman who had mild COVID-19 (a few samples of this study predate the infection). The sample titles of this study are shuffled in the database, so cell type and time point are left out; the donor was told from shared clones.

This chain connects TRBV7-2 to TRBJ1-1; D may be TRBD1 (5 bases). V was shortened by 1 base and J by 4 bases, with 10 bases between the two germline ends. Germline loops: CDR1 SGHTA, CDR2 FQGNSA. The CDR3 runs 14 residues. As DNA, the CDR3 is TGTGCCAGCAGCTTAGTATCGGGGGGCACTGAAGCTTTCTTT. Translation: CASSLVSGGTEAFF.

This clonotype turned up a few times. This chain uses TRBV24-1 with TRBJ2-3; TRBD2 is a possible D gene (6 bases). Germline V gives CDR1 KGHDR, CDR2 SFDVKD. Trimming left V 5 bases short and J 0 bases short, with 14 bases between. The length of the CDR3 is 16 residues. CDR3 amino acids: CATSGGAGRSTDTQYF. The CDR3, as DNA: TGTGCCACCAGTGGAGGTGCGGGACGAAGCACAGATACGCAGTATTTT.

Concerning this clonotype itself: A read error is possible here, since a much larger clone lies one base away. The chain uses TRBV11-2 and TRBJ2-5, with D possibly TRBD1 on 5 matching bases. The V end lost 3 bases, the J end lost 3 bases, and 8 bases lay between the germline ends. The germline gives CDR1 SGHAT, CDR2 FQNNGV. The CDR3 spans 13 residues. CDR3 sequence reads: CASSFGREETQYF. The CDR3 DNA follows: TGTGCCAGCAGCTTTGGCAGGGAAGAGACCCAGTACTTC.

This clonotype was picked up a small number of times. The V gene is TRBV5-1, the J gene TRBJ1-2; 8 bases are shared with TRBD1. V lost 3 bases, J lost 4 bases, and 5 bases stayed unmatched. The germline CDR1 and CDR2 sequences are SGHRS and YFSETQ. The CDR3 has 14 residues. This chain's CDR3 is CASSWGQAGYGYTF. Here the CDR3 DNA reads TGCGCCAGCAGCTGGGGACAGGCGGGCTATGGCTACACCTTC.

The V gene is TRBV10-3, the J gene TRBJ1-5, with 10 bases that match TRBD1. From germline, CDR1 is ENHRY and CDR2 SYGVKD. This CDR3 is built from 14 residues. Trimming removed 3 bases from V and 13 bases from J; junction bases left unmatched: 9. The CDR3 region is CAISDPSGTGAQHF. In DNA, the CDR3 is TGTGCCATCAGTGATCCGTCGGGGACAGGGGCTCAGCATTTT.

This clonotype was seen only a few times. The genes are TRBV29-1 and TRBJ2-5; possible D gene TRBD1, 6 bases. CDR3 length: 12 residues. Looked up from germline, CDR1 is SQVTM and CDR2 is ANQGSEA. Trimming took off 5 bases at V and 3 bases at J, with 10 bases between the two ends. The CDR3 loop is CSVLQGKETQYF. The CDR3 DNA sequence: TGCAGCGTTCTACAGGGAAAAGAGACCCAGTACTTC.

The V and J genes are TRBV30 and TRBJ2-3, with 9 bases aligning to TRBD2. The germline CDR1 and CDR2 sequences are GTSNPN and SVGIG (reference sequence). Trimming cost V 2 bases and J 7 bases; bases outside gene matches: 4. This CDR3 region has 13 residues. CDR3 amino acids: CAWSRTSEYTQYF. The CDR3 bases are TGTGCCTGGAGTAGGACTAGCGAATATACGCAGTATTTT.

This clonotype was detected only a few times. The chain couples TRBV12-3 or TRBV12-4 to TRBJ2-7, with 8 bases lining up with TRBD1. V lost 10 bases and J lost 5; bases outside the gene matches: 10. This CDR3 has 13 residues. CDR3 sequence: CATSTGEAHEQYF. CDR3 in DNA: TGTGCCACCTCGACAGGGGAAGCCCACGAGCAGTACTTC.

The chain has TRBV15 and TRBJ1-1; D gene ambiguous. The CDR3 covers 13 residues. The germline gives CDR1 LNHNV, CDR2 YYDKDF (reference sequence). The V end was cut by 1 base, the J end by 7 bases, with 10 bases between. The CDR3 loop reads CATSRVSGREAFF. Written as DNA, the CDR3 is TGTGCCACCAGCAGAGTGTCGGGTCGTGAAGCTTTCTTT.

In its sample, this clonotype was seen a few times. The CDR3 DNA reads TGCAGCGTTGGCGGAGTCTTGGTATATGAGACCCAGTACTTC. Its protein product is CSVGGVLVYETQYF. The chain combines TRBV29-1 with TRBJ2-5, with unresolved D. V was shortened by 4 bases and J by 5 bases, with 17 bases between the two germline ends. Germline CDR1 is SQVTM and CDR2 is ANQGSEA. This CDR3 is built from 14 residues.

The chain joins TRBV5-1 to TRBJ2-3, with D perhaps matching TRBD1 or TRBD2 (6 bases each). V was cut by 2 bases and J by 1 base, with 11 bases left in between. CDR3 size: 15 residues. Looked up from germline, CDR1 is SGHRS and CDR2 is YFSETQ. The CDR3 is CASSFPGGRTDTQYF. The CDR3 DNA follows: TGCGCCAGCAGCTTTCCCGGGGGCCGCACAGATACGCAGTATTTT.